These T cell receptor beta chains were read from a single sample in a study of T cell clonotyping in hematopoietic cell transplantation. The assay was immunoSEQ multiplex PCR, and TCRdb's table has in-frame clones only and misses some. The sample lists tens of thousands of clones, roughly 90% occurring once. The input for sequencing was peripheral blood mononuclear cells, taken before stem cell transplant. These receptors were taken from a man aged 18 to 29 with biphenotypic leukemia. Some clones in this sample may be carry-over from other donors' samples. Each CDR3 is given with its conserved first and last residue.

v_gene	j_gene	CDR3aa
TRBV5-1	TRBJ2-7	CASSLARDGQVIVYEQYF
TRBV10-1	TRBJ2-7	CASSESSGGFLGEQYF
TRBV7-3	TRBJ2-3	CASSLSDRFSTDTQYF
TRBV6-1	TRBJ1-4	CARGARAGVNEKLFF
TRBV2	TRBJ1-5	CASTKTGGQPQHF
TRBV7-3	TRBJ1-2	CASAFGGGYGYTF
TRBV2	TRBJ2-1	CASSEAEVTMSDEQFF
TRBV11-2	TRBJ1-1	CASSPGGNTEAFF
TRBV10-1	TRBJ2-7	CASSVNTAYEQYF
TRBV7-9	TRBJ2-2	CASTLLPGAGELFF
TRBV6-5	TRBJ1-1	CASSLDQNTEAFF
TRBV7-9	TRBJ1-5	CASSQGRQPQHF
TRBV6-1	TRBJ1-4	CASSAALDRKEKLFF
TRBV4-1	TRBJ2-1	CASSQGGSGMIEQFF
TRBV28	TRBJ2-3	CASSRPDTDTQYF
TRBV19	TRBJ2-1	CASSTPGLAVNEQFF
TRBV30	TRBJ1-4	CAWSVGEGNEKLFF
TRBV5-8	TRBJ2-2	CASRFGASGSSGTGELFF
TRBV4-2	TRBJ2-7	CASSNRDRGNYEQYF
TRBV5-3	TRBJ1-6	CARYKGTGPENSPLHF
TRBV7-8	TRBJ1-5	CASSVQMNGNQPQHF
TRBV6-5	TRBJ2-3	CASSYGGVTDTQYF
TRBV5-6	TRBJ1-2	CASSLHRNYGYTF
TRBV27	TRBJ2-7	CASSPDRGIHEQYF
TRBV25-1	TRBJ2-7	CASSESRTGDYEQYF
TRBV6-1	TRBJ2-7	CASSGRGASYEQYF
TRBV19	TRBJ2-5	CASSREMWSEETQYF
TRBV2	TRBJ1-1	CASSEQGQSAFF
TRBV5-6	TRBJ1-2	CASSLVDHSNYGYTF
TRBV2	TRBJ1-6	CAARVFHNSPLHF
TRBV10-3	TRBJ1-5	CAIRAQGGREQPQHF
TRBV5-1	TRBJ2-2	CASSLNSDTGELFF
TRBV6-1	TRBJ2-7	CASSAQGLAGGPPYEQYF
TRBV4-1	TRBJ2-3	CASSQESGATTDTQYF
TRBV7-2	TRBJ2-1	CASSVQVSSYNEQFF
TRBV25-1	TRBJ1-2	CASTPSRGPIYGYTF
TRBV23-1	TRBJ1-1	CASREPAANTEAFF
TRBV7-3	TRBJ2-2	CASSLMGYSAPGELFF
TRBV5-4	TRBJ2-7	CASSLVHSNEQYF